The rows below give T cell receptor beta chains drawn from one sample of a study of siplizumab effects on memory and regulatory T cells. The data were produced by immunoSEQ multiplex PCR, yet TCRdb's version contains in-frame clones alone and is incomplete. The sample comprises about 82,000 clones, roughly 87% of which are singletons, and about 1.4% rests with the top ten. Specimen: Tregs sorted from blood. The receptors stem from a human donor in good health. CDR3s include the opening cysteine and the closing phenylalanine or tryptophan. Each record gives: CDR3 DNA, CDR3 protein, D gene, J gene, clone size, V gene. The D gene is left open where the match is weak. Not every row has a clone size; where given, it reads once, few, many or a size class.

TGTGCCAGCAGCCAGACTAGCGGGGTTGCAGATACGCAGTATTTT,CASSQTSGVADTQYF,TRBD2,TRBJ2-3,NA,TRBV7-2
TGTGCCAGCAGCTTCTCAGTAATCTCCTACAATGAGCAGTTCTTC,CASSFSVISYNEQFF,NA,TRBJ2-1,NA,TRBV7-2
TGCGCCAGCAGCCCCGGACTAGCGGGGGCAGATACGCAGTATTTT,CASSPGLAGADTQYF,TRBD2,TRBJ2-3,NA,TRBV5-1
TGTGCCAGCTCCCCCATGGACGGTACCTACGAGCAGTACTTC,CASSPMDGTYEQYF,NA,TRBJ2-7,NA,TRBV18
TGTGCCACCAGCACCAAACCCCCTTACGAGCAGTTCTTC,CATSTKPPYEQFF,NA,TRBJ2-1,NA,TRBV15
TGTGCTAGTGACAAAGGGGCTGATAACACTGAAGCTTTCTTT,CASDKGADNTEAFF,NA,TRBJ1-1,few,TRBV12-5
TGTGCCAGCAGCCTAATGACCACCGGGGAGCTGTTTTTT,CASSLMTTGELFF,NA,TRBJ2-2,NA,TRBV7-6
TGTGCCAGCACTCTCCTAGATACGCAGTATTTT,CASTLLDTQYF,NA,TRBJ2-3,NA,TRBV7-9
TGTGCCAGCAGCCCACAGGGGGGGTTCACTGAAGCTTTCTTT,CASSPQGGFTEAFF,TRBD1,TRBJ1-1,once,TRBV7-9
TGTGCCAGCAGCCTACAGGGAGGTGGAACCGGGGAGCTGTTTTTT,CASSLQGGGTGELFF,NA,TRBJ2-2,NA,TRBV9
TGTGCCAGCAGCCCAAGATACGGACAGGGATCCTACACCTTC,CASSPRYGQGSYTF,TRBD1,TRBJ1-2,few,TRBV11-2
TGTGCCAGCTCGAGGTTGGGGCGGGGGGGCCCCGGTGATGAGCAGTTCTTC,CASSRLGRGGPGDEQFF,TRBD2,TRBJ2-1,NA,TRBV7-9
TGTGCCAGCAGTGGTGACAGCGGCCCGACAACTGAAGCTTTCTTT,CASSGDSGPTTEAFF,NA,TRBJ1-1,NA,TRBV2
TGTGCCAGCAGCCTCCGACAGGGGGGCGAGACCCAGTACTTC,CASSLRQGGETQYF,TRBD1,TRBJ2-5,NA,TRBV9
TGTGCCAGCAGCTTAGCAGTCCCTTATGGCTACACCTTC,CASSLAVPYGYTF,NA,TRBJ1-2,NA,TRBV7-9
TGCGCCACTTCAAGATCCCCCGGGGGCACTGAAGCTTTCTTT,CATSRSPGGTEAFF,NA,TRBJ1-1,NA,TRBV10-1
TGTGCCAGCAGCGCCCAGGTTAGGGATTCACCCCTCCACTTT,CASSAQVRDSPLHF,NA,TRBJ1-6,NA,TRBV9
TGTGCCAGCAGTTACGCCGGGACAGGGATCACCGGGGAGCTGTTTTTT,CASSYAGTGITGELFF,TRBD1,TRBJ2-2,NA,TRBV5-6
TGTGCCAGCAGCTCAACTACCCGGAACGTAAGGACAGATACGCAGTATTTT,CASSSTTRNVRTDTQYF,NA,TRBJ2-3,NA,TRBV7-9
TGTGCCAGCAGCCAGGAGCCGGGAGATAGGGACATTCAGTACTTC,CASSQEPGDRDIQYF,NA,TRBJ2-4,NA,TRBV7-2
TGTGCCAGCAGGTTTACTATCGGTGAGCAGTTCTTC,CASRFTIGEQFF,NA,TRBJ2-1,NA,TRBV11-2
TGTGCCAGCAGGTTGGGACAGAACACCGGGGAGCTGTTTTTT,CASRLGQNTGELFF,NA,TRBJ2-2,NA,TRBV5-4
TGTGCCATCAACAGGGAAACCGGGGAGCTGTTTTTT,CAINRETGELFF,NA,TRBJ2-2,NA,TRBV10-3
TGTGCCAGCAGCCCGGAGGTTGGGCTAGCCCTCATCGAGCAGTACTTC,CASSPEVGLALIEQYF,NA,TRBJ2-7,NA,TRBV5-4
TGTGCCAGCAGCCAAGTGACCGGGGAGCTGTTTTTT,CASSQVTGELFF,NA,TRBJ2-2,few,TRBV14
TGTGCCAGCAGTCCCGACAGGGCGATCGGGGAGCTGTTTTTT,CASSPDRAIGELFF,TRBD1,TRBJ2-2,NA,TRBV16
TGTGCCAGCGGAGAGCGGACAGGCTTCTACGAGCAGTACTTC,CASGERTGFYEQYF,TRBD1,TRBJ2-7,NA,TRBV28
TGTGCCAGCAGCCAAGAGGGACTAGCGGGGGGCCTTTACAATGAGCAGTTCTTC,CASSQEGLAGGLYNEQFF,TRBD2,TRBJ2-1,once,TRBV4-2
TGTGCCAGCAGTCCTATTACGAACACTGAAGCTTTCTTT,CASSPITNTEAFF,NA,TRBJ1-1,NA,TRBV27
TGTGCCAGCAGCTTACCAACAGATACGCAGTATTTT,CASSLPTDTQYF,NA,TRBJ2-3,NA,TRBV7-9
TGTGCCAGTAGTATACAGGACAGGTACTATGGCTACACCTTC,CASSIQDRYYGYTF,TRBD1,TRBJ1-2,NA,TRBV19
TGTGCCAGCAGCGACGTCGGGATAGGGGGCTACACCTTC,CASSDVGIGGYTF,NA,TRBJ1-2,NA,TRBV5-6
TGTGCCAGCAGTTACAGGTATCCCGAACATTTAAACTTC,CASSYRYPEHLNF,NA,TRBJ2-7,NA,TRBV6-5
TGTGCCAGCAGCTTAGCGGAGGGCACTGAAGCTTTCTTT,CASSLAEGTEAFF,NA,TRBJ1-1,NA,TRBV7-9
TGTGCCAGCAGCCAAGACCCGGGAAACCTTAGCGGCTACACCTTC,CASSQDPGNLSGYTF,NA,TRBJ1-2,NA,TRBV4-2
TGCACCAGCAGCCAAAGTGGTGGGGAAGATACGCAGTATTTT,CTSSQSGGEDTQYF,NA,TRBJ2-3,NA,TRBV1
TGTGCCAGCAGCTTCGCGGCGAACACTGAAGCTTTCTTT,CASSFAANTEAFF,NA,TRBJ1-1,NA,TRBV11-2
TGTGCCAGCAGCCAATCCTTTGGGGGTAACTATGGCTACACCTTC,CASSQSFGGNYGYTF,NA,TRBJ1-2,NA,TRBV4-2
TGTGCCAGTAGTATCCTCGGGGGCGGGACTGAAGCTTTCTTT,CASSILGGGTEAFF,NA,TRBJ1-1,NA,TRBV19
TGTGCCAGCACCCTTGGGTACGGACAGGGGTGGGATGAGCAGTTCTTC,CASTLGYGQGWDEQFF,TRBD1,TRBJ2-1,NA,TRBV7-3